The subject of this entry is one T cell receptor beta chain. This table comes from immunoSEQ multiplex PCR, and its TCRdb copy is limited to in-frame clones, with some not included. The sample consists of roughly 30,000 clones, 85% to 90% of them appearing once. CDR3 size: 16 residues. Germline trimming cut 2 bases from V and 0 bases from J; bases unmatched to any gene: 5. CDR1 and CDR2 (germline): SGDLS, YYNGEE. This specimen belongs to a study of T cell changes during pregnancy in multiple sclerosis. The clonotype originates from a female donor with multiple sclerosis, enrolled in a pregnancy study. The sample here was CD8+ T cells from peripheral blood mononuclear cells, taken before pregnancy. The chain employs TRBV9 and TRBJ2-3; 8 positions match TRBD2. CDR3 DNA: TGTGCCAGCAGCGTTCCCAGCGGGGGTAGCACAGATACGCAGTATTTT. Its protein product is CASSVPSGGSTDTQYF.